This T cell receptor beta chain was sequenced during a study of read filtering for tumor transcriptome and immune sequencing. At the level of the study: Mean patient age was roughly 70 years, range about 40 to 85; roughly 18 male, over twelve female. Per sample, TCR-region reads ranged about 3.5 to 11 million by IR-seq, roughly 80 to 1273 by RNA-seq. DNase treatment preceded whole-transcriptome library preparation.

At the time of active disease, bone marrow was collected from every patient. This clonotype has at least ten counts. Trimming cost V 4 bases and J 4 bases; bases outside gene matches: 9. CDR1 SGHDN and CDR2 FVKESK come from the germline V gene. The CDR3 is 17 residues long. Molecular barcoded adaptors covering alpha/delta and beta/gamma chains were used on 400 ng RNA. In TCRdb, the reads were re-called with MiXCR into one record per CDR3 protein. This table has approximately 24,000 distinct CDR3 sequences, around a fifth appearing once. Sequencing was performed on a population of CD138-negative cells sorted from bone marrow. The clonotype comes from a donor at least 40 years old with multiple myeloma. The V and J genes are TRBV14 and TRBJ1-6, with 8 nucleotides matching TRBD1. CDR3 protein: CASSPGTGREYNSPLHF. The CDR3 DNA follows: TGTGCCAGCAGCCCCGGGACAGGAAGGGAGTATAATTCACCCCTCCACTTT.